These 8 T cell receptor beta chains were all obtained from the same sample, sequenced in a study of T-cell memory formation after mild COVID-19. TCRdb re-called the 5' RACE reads with MiXCR, one entry per CDR3 protein. Of approximately 400,000 distinct CDR3 sequences in the sample, more than 20% are singletons; the top ten hold around 8.1%. Sequenced: PBMCs or a T cell subset sorted from them (not recorded which). Receptor source: an adult woman who had mild COVID-19 (a few samples of this study predate the infection). Cell type and time point are not known.

The table lists this clonotype with a few counts. This sequence joins TRBV30 and TRBJ2-1; D is possibly TRBD1 (6 bases). This CDR3 comprises 15 residues. Looked up from germline, CDR1 is GTSNPN and CDR2 is SVGIG (reference sequence). The V gene lost 1 base and the J gene lost 3 bases, with 13 bases spanning the gap. The CDR3 here is CAWSAGTSDYNEQFF. As DNA, the CDR3 is TGTGCCTGGAGTGCCGGGACATCGGACTACAATGAGCAGTTCTTC.

The rearrangement links TRBV7-3 to TRBJ2-1, with 13 bases that match TRBD2. V was pared by 5 bases and J by 9 bases, with 7 bases of the junction left unmatched. The CDR3 sequence is 15 residues long. CDR1 and CDR2 from the germline V gene are SGHTA and FQGTGA. CDR3 in DNA: TGTGCCAGCAGCCAACTAGCGGGAGGGCGAGGTGAGCAGTTCTTC. This encodes CASSQLAGGRGEQFF.

This chain links TRBV3-1 with TRBJ1-1; D unresolved. The CDR3 has 13 amino acids. V lost 0 bases, J lost 3 bases, and 5 bases lay in between. Germline CDR1 reads LGHDT; CDR2 reads YNNKEL (reference sequence). CDR3 bases: TGTGCCAGCAGCCAAGACAGACACACTGAAGCTTTCTTT. Protein: CASSQDRHTEAFF.

This clonotype was observed a few times. V usage is TRBV3-1 and J usage is TRBJ1-3; the D is unclear. Between the trimmed V and J ends, which lost 3 bases and 0 bases, there was a span of 6 bases. CDR3 length: 14 residues. Germline assignment: CDR1 LGHDT and CDR2 YNNKEL (reference sequence). The chain's CDR3 is CASSQTYSGNTIYF. The CDR3 DNA sequence: TGTGCCAGCAGCCAGACGTACTCTGGAAACACCATATATTTT. Variable domain in full (rest from reference TRBV3-1 and TRBJ1-3): DTAVSQTPKYLVTQMGNDKSIKCEQNLGHDTMYWYKQDSKKFLKIMFSYNNKELIINETVPNRFSPKSPDKAHLNLHINSLELGDSAVYFCASSQTYSGNTIYFGEGSWLTVV.

The chain recombines TRBV6-6 with TRBJ1-1; 9 bases fit TRBD1. J lost 6 bases, V lost 0 bases, and 5 bases had no gene match. Germline CDR1 reads MNHNY; CDR2 reads SVGAGI (reference sequence). This CDR3 has 15 amino acids. CDR3 in amino acids: CASSYSRDRVSEAFF. In nucleotides, the CDR3 is TGTGCCAGCAGTTACTCGAGGGACAGGGTTTCTGAAGCTTTCTTT.

This clonotype was found a few times. This sequence joins TRBV20-1 and TRBJ2-5, with 11 bases identical to TRBD2. Trimming at V came to 6 bases and at J to 1 base, leaving 7 bases not matched to a gene. The germline V gene encodes CDR1 DFQATT and CDR2 SNEGSKA (reference sequence). CDR3 length equals 15 residues. As DNA, the CDR3 is TGCAGTGCGCCGACTAGCGGGAACTTCCAAGAGACCCAGTACTTC. Translated, it gives CSAPTSGNFQETQYF.

This rearrangement joins TRBV7-9 to TRBJ2-2, with D perhaps assigned TRBD1 or TRBD2 (5 bases each). The CDR3 is 16 residues long. The germline V gene has CDR1 SEHNR and CDR2 FQNEAQ (reference sequence). Trimming stripped 5 bases from V and 2 bases from J, with 15 bases between. The CDR3 nucleotides read TGTGCCAGCAGCACCCATCGGGGCCGAAACACCGGGGAGCTGTTTTTT. As protein: CASSTHRGRNTGELFF.

This clonotype has just a few counts. J is TRBJ2-1 and V is TRBV6-1; D call uncertain. Between the trimmed V and J ends, which lost 5 bases and 0 bases, there was a span of 14 bases. CDR1 is MNHNS, CDR2 SASEGT, per germline. The CDR3 covers 16 residues. The DNA of the CDR3 is TGTGCCAGCAGTTCGAAGGGTGTGGGCTCCTACAATGAGCAGTTCTTC. Amino acid sequence: CASSSKGVGSYNEQFF.